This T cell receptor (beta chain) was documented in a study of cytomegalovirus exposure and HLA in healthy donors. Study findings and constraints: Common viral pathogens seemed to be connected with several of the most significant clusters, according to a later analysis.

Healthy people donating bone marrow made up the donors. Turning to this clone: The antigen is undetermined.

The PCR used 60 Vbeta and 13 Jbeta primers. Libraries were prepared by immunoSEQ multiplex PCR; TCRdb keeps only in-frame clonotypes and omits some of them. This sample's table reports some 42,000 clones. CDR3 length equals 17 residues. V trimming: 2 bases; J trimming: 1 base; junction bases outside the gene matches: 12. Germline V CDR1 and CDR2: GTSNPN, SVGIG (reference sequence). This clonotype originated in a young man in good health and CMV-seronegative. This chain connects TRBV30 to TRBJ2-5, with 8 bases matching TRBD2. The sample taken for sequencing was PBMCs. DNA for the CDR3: TGTGCCTGGAGTAACGACTTTACGGGAGGGATCCAAGAGACCCAGTACTTC. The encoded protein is CAWSNDFTGGIQETQYF.